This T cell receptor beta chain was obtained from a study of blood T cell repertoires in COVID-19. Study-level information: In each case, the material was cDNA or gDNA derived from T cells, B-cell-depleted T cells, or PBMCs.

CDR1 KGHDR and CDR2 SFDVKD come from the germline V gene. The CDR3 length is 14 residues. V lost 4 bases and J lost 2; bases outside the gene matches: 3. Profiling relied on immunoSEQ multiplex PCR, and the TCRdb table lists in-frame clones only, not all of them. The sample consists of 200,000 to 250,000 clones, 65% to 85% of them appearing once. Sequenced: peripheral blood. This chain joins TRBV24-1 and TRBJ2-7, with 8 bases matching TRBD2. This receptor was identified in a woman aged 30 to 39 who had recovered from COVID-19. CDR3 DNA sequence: TGTGCCACCAGTGACCCGGGACTAGCCTACGAGCAGTACTTC. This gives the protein CATSDPGLAYEQYF.